This T cell receptor (beta chain) was sequenced during a study of blood T cell repertoires in COVID-19. Looking at the study overall: There were acute and convalescent COVID-19 samples, and they came from the United States, Italy and Spain. From T cells, B-cell-depleted T cells, or PBMCs came the material, which was cDNA or gDNA.

CDR1 is MNHEY, CDR2 SVGEGT, per germline. The CDR3 contains 14 residues. Trimming left V 7 bases short and J 3 bases short, with 13 bases between. The assay was immunoSEQ multiplex PCR, and TCRdb's table has in-frame clones only and misses some. The sample has under 300,000 clones; approximately 85% are singletons. The sequence came from a human donor in a cohort sampled during active COVID-19. This rearrangement joins TRBV6-2 or TRBV6-3 to TRBJ1-3; D gene uncertain. The sequencing sample was made of peripheral blood. CDR3 nucleotide sequence: TGTGCCAGCACCCCGGGCCCTTATGGAAACACCATATATTTT. Encoded protein: CASTPGPYGNTIYF.